These 17 T cell receptor beta chains were sequenced from one sample in a study of blood T cells in healthy people across ages. Using a J-beta primer mix together with a sample-barcoded 5' primer, a second PCR was run for roughly 7 to 12 cycles. TCRdb reprocessed the 5' RACE reads with MiXCR, giving one entry per CDR3 protein. Of 1.5 million to 2 million distinct CDR3 sequences in the sample, roughly 50% were seen once. Specimen: blood. The receptors derive from a woman aged 40-49 years in good health.

The V call is TRBV6-2 or TRBV6-3, the J call TRBJ2-1; D assignment may be TRBD1 or TRBD2 (5 bases each). Germline CDR1 reads MNHEY; CDR2 reads SVGEGT. The CDR3 sequence is 12 residues long. The CDR3 loop reads CARGDGDNEQFF. CDR3 DNA: TGTGCGAGAGGGGACGGAGACAATGAGCAGTTCTTC.

V gene TRBV29-1 combines with J gene TRBJ2-5; D may correspond to TRBD1 or TRBD2 (5 bases each). CDR1 and CDR2 (germline): SQVTM, ANQGSEA. The V end was cut by 4 bases, the J end by 1 base, with 19 bases between. This CDR3 spans 16 amino acids. CDR3 DNA sequence: TGCAGCGTTGGAGGGGTCGTATCCAGGTCCCAAGAGACCCAGTACTTC. This translates into CSVGGVVSRSQETQYF.

This clonotype was detected a few times. The chain employs TRBV28 and TRBJ2-7; no definite D call. The J call is doubtful: the DNA matches TRBJ2-5 better. The length of the CDR3 is 20 residues. Germline V gene sequence: CDR1 MDHEN, CDR2 SYDVKM. CDR3 DNA sequence: TGTGCCAGCAGTTTAGGTGTGAGGTGGTATAACCCGGGCGCAGATGTGACCCAGTACTTC. Its protein is CASSLGVRWYNPGADVTQYF.

Here the CDR3 reads CSAERDRIYEQYF. The CDR3 region has the DNA TGCAGTGCAGAACGGGACCGGATCTACGAGCAGTACTTC. The chain combines TRBV20-1 with TRBJ2-7, with D tentatively TRBD1 or TRBD2 (5 bases each). The germline V gene has CDR1 DFQATT and CDR2 SNEGSKA (reference sequence). Deletions cut 6 bases from V and 3 bases from J, with 15 bases between. The CDR3 totals 13 residues.

The chain is built from TRBV7-2 and TRBJ1-2; D uncertain. With 5 bases removed from V and 4 bases from J, the gap between germline ends came to 20 bases. There are 16 residues in the CDR3. Germline lookup yields CDR1 SGHTA and CDR2 FQGNSA. For the CDR3, the DNA is TGTGCCAGCAGCCCAGAAAGAGGGCCACCCTTCTATGGCTACACCTTC. Protein: CASSPERGPPFYGYTF.

V and J are TRBV7-2 and TRBJ1-4, with 8 bases matching TRBD1. The CDR3 has 15 residues. Losses at the gene ends were 1 base for V and 7 bases for J; bases not matched to a gene: 5. Germline CDR1 reads SGHTA; CDR2 reads FQGNSA. The CDR3, as DNA: TGTGCCAGCAGCTTAGATGGACAGGGAGGTGAAAAACTGTTTTTT. Its translation: CASSLDGQGGEKLFF.

The rearrangement uses TRBV20-1 and TRBJ1-2; D unresolved. Germline values: CDR1 DFQATT, CDR2 SNEGSKA (reference sequence). The CDR3 covers 14 residues. Trimming left V 2 bases short and J 5 bases short, with 15 bases between. DNA for the CDR3: TGCAGTGCTAGAAGTGGGCAGGTGGGATATGGCTACACCTTC. Translating gives CSARSGQVGYGYTF.

This clonotype turned up a few times. Here the CDR3 DNA reads TGTGCCGGGCGAGGGGAGGCCAACGTCCTGACTTTC. It specifies CAGRGEANVLTF. The chain recombines TRBV6-6 with TRBJ2-6, with D perhaps assigned TRBD1 or TRBD2 (5 bases each). This CDR3 spans 12 amino acids. The germline V gene encodes CDR1 MNHNY and CDR2 SVGAGI (reference sequence). V was clipped by 11 bases and J by 6 bases, with 11 bases between them.

This clonotype was recorded a few times. V usage is TRBV2 and J usage is TRBJ1-2, with unresolved D. Looked up from germline, CDR1 is SNHLY and CDR2 is FYNNEI. The V end lost 4 bases, the J end lost 2 bases, and 14 bases lay between the germline ends. This CDR3 has 15 residues. The DNA of the CDR3 is TGTGCCAGCAGTGTGACGCGGGTCGAGAACTATGGCTACACCTTC. Translating gives CASSVTRVENYGYTF. Combining the CDR3 with reference TRBV2 and TRBJ1-2 gives the whole variable domain EPEVTQTPSHQVTQMGQEVILRCVPISNHLYFYWYRQILGQKVEFLVSFYNNEISEKSEIFDDQFSVERPDGSNFTLKIRSTKLEDSAMYFCASSVTRVENYGYTFGSGTRLTVV.

This clonotype was observed a handful of times. The V call is TRBV6-2 or TRBV6-3, the J call TRBJ2-5; D may be TRBD2 (5 bases). The CDR3 is made up of 16 amino acids. Germline V gene lookup returns CDR1 MNHEY and CDR2 SVGEGT. V lost 0 bases, J lost 5 bases, and 16 bases lay in between. DNA of the CDR3: TGTGCCAGCAGTTACTCGCGAGCGGTGCAATCGGAGACCCAGTACTTC. Its translation: CASSYSRAVQSETQYF.

This clonotype was seen more than once but under ten times. V gene TRBV20-1 combines with J gene TRBJ2-7; D ambiguous. The germline V gene encodes CDR1 DFQATT and CDR2 SNEGSKA (reference sequence). The CDR3 sequence is 15 residues long. V lost 3 bases and J 3 bases, leaving 18 bases between the germline ends. Written as DNA, the CDR3 is TGCAGTGCTAGTTATGGCCCCGGGCTGGACTACGAGCAGTACTTC. Residues: CSASYGPGLDYEQYF.

The V and J genes are TRBV6-1 and TRBJ2-3, with 14 nucleotides matching TRBD2. CDR3 length: 17 amino acids. Losses at the gene ends were 8 bases for V and 8 bases for J; bases not matched to a gene: 15. The germline CDR1 and CDR2 sequences are MNHNS and SASEGT. Here the CDR3 reads CASERTSGGPLQGTQYF. CDR3 DNA: TGTGCCAGCGAGAGGACTAGCGGGGGGCCGCTTCAGGGTACGCAGTATTTT.

This clonotype was seen ten or more times. CDR3 bases: TGCAGTGCTAGGAAAGGGGCCTACTCTGGGGCCAACGTCCTGACTTTC. This encodes CSARKGAYSGANVLTF. The genes are TRBV20-1 and TRBJ2-6; weak D call: TRBD1 (5 bases). The V gene's germline CDR1 is DFQATT and CDR2 SNEGSKA (reference sequence). V lost 3 bases, J lost 0 bases, and 12 bases lay in between. This CDR3 comprises 16 residues.

This clonotype was observed a handful of times. The chain joins TRBV10-3 to TRBJ2-3; D could derive from TRBD1 or TRBD2 (5 bases each). The CDR3 totals 14 residues. Germline V CDR1 and CDR2: ENHRY, SYGVKD. V was pared by 6 bases and J by 0 bases, with 10 bases between. This chain's CDR3 is CAIRGTGSTDTQYF. CDR3 nucleotides: TGTGCCATCAGGGGGACGGGAAGCACAGATACGCAGTATTTT.

As regards this clonotype: At one boundary the junction diverges from the germline segment, which might be a read error. The chain is built from TRBV28 and TRBJ2-4; 9 bases are shared with TRBD1. CDR3 length: 15 residues. Germline V gene data show CDR1 as MDHEN and CDR2 as SYDVKM. In DNA, the CDR3 is TGTGTCAGCGAAACCACCGGGACAGGGAAGAAGATTCAGTACTTC. Translated: CVSETTGTGKKIQYF.

This clonotype appeared a few times. An end of the junction differs from the germline gene, which may be a read error. The chain carries TRBV7-7 and TRBJ2-5; 7 positions agree with TRBD2. The CDR3 covers 14 residues. Germline lookup yields CDR1 SSHAT and CDR2 FNYEAQ (reference sequence). CDR3 amino acids: CASSRTGTIETQYF. The CDR3 coding sequence is TGTGCTAGCAGCAGAACCGGGACTATAGAGACCCAGTACTTC.

This clonotype was detected a few times. The rearrangement links TRBV5-5 to TRBJ2-1; no reliable D call. V was clipped by 2 bases and J by 1 base, with 16 bases between them. This CDR3 comprises 17 residues. Per germline, CDR1 SGHKS and CDR2 YYEKEE (reference sequence). CDR3 DNA sequence: TGTGCCAGCAGCTTTTTATCCCAACGGGTTTCCTACAATGAGCAGTTCTTC. Amino acid sequence: CASSFLSQRVSYNEQFF.